This T cell receptor beta chain was recorded in a study of blood T cells in healthy people across ages. Germline lookup yields CDR1 LNHNV and CDR2 YYDKDF (reference sequence). The CDR3 is 15 amino acids. Trimming cost V 0 bases and J 9 bases, with 17 bases left between them. Notes on this clonotype: Being one base from a much bigger clone, this may be a read error.

A second about 7 to 11 cycle PCR used barcoded and J-beta primers. In TCRdb, the 5' RACE reads were re-called with MiXCR into one record per CDR3 protein. The sample yields 900,000 to 950,000 distinct CDR3 sequences, 25% to 35% seen once. These same data were also listed under a study on T cells of mothers and their children. As reported in that work: Donation was provided by three healthy Caucasian mothers along with their six children. Every mother supplied over 9 million TCR beta CDR3 reads and every child 2.5 million to 3.5 million.

This TCR derives from a middle-aged woman in good health. Sequenced material: blood. The V and J genes are TRBV15 and TRBJ2-5; tentative D call: TRBD2 (6 bases). The CDR3 region has the DNA TGTGCCACCAGCAGAGATCGGGCCCCCGGGGAGGCCCAGTACTTC. It is translated as CATSRDRAPGEAQYF.